These T cell receptor beta chains were read from a single sample in a study of vaccination effects on CD4 cells after COVID-19. The repertoire was sequenced with immunoSEQ multiplex PCR; TCRdb's copy has only in-frame clones and lacks some. Counted here are tens of thousands of clones, roughly 74% occurring once; the ten biggest clones make up around 7.9%. Their antigens remain unidentified. The sequences come from CD4+ T cells from PBMCs cultured without peptide, collected before COVID-19 vaccination. These receptors originate from a human donor who had a prior SARS-CoV-2 infection. CDR3s include the opening cysteine and the closing phenylalanine or tryptophan. Fields, in order: clone size, D gene, J gene, V gene, CDR3 protein, CDR3 DNA. The D gene is left open where the match is weak. Some rows mark clone size as missing; the rest say once, few, many or name a class of expanded clone.

- - TRBJ2-6 TRBV11-2 CASSFLGSGANVLTF TGTGCCAGCAGCTTCCTAGGCTCTGGGGCCAACGTCCTGACTTTC
- - TRBJ1-2 TRBV7-8 CASSPWSANYGYTF TGTGCCAGCAGTCCCTGGTCAGCTAACTATGGCTACACCTTC
- - TRBJ2-3 TRBV30 CAWKWGRGKDTQYF TGTGCCTGGAAATGGGGCAGGGGCAAGGATACGCAGTATTTT
- TRBD1 TRBJ2-1 TRBV6-6 CASSYVGQGAHNEQFF TGTGCCAGCAGTTATGTAGGACAGGGGGCTCACAATGAGCAGTTCTTC
few - TRBJ1-3 TRBV15 CATSRDQMSGNTIYF TGTGCCACCAGCAGAGATCAAATGTCTGGAAACACCATATATTTT
- - TRBJ2-7 TRBV10-3 CAISPPRTGEQYF TGTGCCATCAGTCCGCCCAGGACGGGCGAGCAGTACTTC
few - TRBJ1-2 TRBV18 CASSPPGGGSYGYTF TGTGCCAGCTCACCCCCCGGGGGAGGGAGCTATGGCTACACCTTC
- TRBD1 TRBJ2-2 TRBV6-2/TRBV6-3 CASSSGQFTGELFF TGTGCCAGCAGTTCGGGACAGTTTACCGGGGAGCTGTTTTTT
few TRBD2 TRBJ2-1 TRBV9 CASSAARAGVSHEQFF TGTGCCAGCAGCGCGGCGAGGGCGGGAGTAAGCCATGAGCAGTTCTTC
- - TRBJ1-1 TRBV12-3/TRBV12-4 CASGLNTEAFF TGTGCCAGCGGTTTGAACACTGAAGCTTTCTTT